Listed here is a single T cell receptor beta chain. This record comes from a study of control samples from healthy donors and cancer patients. Only in-frame clones appear in the TCRdb table, and some are missing; sequencing was by immunoSEQ multiplex PCR. The sample includes around 140,000 clones, about 91% of them seen just once. Germline values: CDR1 MNHEY, CDR2 SVGAGI. The length of the CDR3 is 13 residues. Trimming stripped 7 bases from V and 2 bases from J, with 8 bases between. The chain is built from TRBV6-5 and TRBJ1-4; D is possibly TRBD1 (5 bases). The sequenced sample consisted of blood. This sequence was found in a young man in good health. The CDR3 loop reads CASTGLTNEKLFF. In DNA form, the CDR3 reads TGTGCCAGCACAGGGTTGACTAATGAAAAACTGTTTTTT.